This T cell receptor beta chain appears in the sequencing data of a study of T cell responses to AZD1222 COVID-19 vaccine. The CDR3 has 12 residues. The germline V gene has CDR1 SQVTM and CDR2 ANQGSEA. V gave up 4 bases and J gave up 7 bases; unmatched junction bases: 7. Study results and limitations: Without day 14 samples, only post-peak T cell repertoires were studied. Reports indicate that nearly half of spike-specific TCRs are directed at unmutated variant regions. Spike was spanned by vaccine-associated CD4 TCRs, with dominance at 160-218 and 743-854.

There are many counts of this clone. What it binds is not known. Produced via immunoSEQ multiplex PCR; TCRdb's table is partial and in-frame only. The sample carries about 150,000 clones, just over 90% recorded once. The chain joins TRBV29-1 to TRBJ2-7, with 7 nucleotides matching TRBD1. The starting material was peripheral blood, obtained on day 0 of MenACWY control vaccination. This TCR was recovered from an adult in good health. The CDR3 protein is CSVARQGGEQYF. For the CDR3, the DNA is TGCAGCGTTGCCCGACAGGGTGGAGAGCAGTACTTC.